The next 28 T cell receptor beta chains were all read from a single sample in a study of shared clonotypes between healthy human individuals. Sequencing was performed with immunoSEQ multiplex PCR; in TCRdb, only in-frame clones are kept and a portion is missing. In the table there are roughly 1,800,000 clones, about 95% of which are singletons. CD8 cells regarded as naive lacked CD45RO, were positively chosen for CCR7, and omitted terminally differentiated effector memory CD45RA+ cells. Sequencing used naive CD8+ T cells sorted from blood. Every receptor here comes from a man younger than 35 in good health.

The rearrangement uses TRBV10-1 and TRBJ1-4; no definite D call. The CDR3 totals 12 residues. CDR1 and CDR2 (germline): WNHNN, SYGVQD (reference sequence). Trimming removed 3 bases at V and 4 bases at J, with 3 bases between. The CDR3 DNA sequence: TGCGCCAGCAGTGACGGTAATGAAAAACTGTTTTTT. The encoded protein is CASSDGNEKLFF.

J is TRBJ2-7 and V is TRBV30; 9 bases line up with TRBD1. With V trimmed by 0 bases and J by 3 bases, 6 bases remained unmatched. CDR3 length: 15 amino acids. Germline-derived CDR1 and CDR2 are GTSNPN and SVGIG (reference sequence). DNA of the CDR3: TGTGCCTGGAGTGTAGGGACAGGGCAGAACTACGAGCAGTACTTC. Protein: CAWSVGTGQNYEQYF.

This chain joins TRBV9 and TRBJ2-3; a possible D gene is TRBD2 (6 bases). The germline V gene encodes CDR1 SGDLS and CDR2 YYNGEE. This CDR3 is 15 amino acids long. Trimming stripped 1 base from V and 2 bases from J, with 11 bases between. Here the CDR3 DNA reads TGTGCCAGCAGCGTAAGAGGACTAAACACAGATACGCAGTATTTT. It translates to CASSVRGLNTDTQYF.

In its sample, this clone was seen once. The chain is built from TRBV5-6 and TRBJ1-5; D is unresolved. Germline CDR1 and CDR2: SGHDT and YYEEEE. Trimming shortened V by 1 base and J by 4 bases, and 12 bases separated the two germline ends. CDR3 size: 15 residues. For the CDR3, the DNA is TGTGCCAGCAGCTTGCAAGACGCTATTAATCAGCCCCAGCATTTT. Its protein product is CASSLQDAINQPQHF.

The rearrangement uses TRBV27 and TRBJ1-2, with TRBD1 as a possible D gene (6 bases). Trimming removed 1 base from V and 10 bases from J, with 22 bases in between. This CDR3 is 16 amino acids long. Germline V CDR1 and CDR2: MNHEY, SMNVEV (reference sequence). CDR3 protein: CASSLYGGSPSRDYTF. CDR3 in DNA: TGTGCCAGCAGTTTATATGGGGGCTCACCTTCCCGAGACTACACCTTC.

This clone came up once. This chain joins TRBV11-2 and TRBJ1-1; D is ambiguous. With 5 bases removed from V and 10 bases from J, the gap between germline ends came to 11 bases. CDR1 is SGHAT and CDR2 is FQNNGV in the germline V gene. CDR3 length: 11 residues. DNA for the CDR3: TGTGCCAGCAGCGACCCAAATGGAGCTTTCTTT. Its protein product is CASSDPNGAFF.

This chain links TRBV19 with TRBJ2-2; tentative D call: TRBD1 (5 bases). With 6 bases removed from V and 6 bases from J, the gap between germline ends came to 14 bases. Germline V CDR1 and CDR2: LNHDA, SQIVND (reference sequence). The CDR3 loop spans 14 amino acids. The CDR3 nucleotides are TGTGCCAGTAGCCCAGGGATATCCCCCGGGGAGCTGTTTTTT. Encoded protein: CASSPGISPGELFF.

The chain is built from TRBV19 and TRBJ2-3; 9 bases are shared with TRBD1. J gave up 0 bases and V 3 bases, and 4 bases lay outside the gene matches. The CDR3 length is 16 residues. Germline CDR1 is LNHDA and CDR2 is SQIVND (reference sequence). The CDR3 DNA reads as TGTGCCAGTAGTATGGGACAGGGAGGTAGCACAGATACGCAGTATTTT. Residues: CASSMGQGGSTDTQYF.

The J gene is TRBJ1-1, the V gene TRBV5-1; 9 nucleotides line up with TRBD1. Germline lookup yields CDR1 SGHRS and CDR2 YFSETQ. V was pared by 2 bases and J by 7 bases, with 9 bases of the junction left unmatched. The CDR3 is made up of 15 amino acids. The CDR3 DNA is TGCGCCAGCAGCTTTGGGACAGGGACTTTCGGTGAAGCTTTCTTT. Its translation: CASSFGTGTFGEAFF. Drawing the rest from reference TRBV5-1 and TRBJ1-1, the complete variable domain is KAGVTQTPRYLIKTRGQQVTLSCSPISGHRSVSWYQQTPGQGLQFLFEYFSETQRNKGNFPGRFSGRQFSNSRSEMNVSTLELGDSALYLCASSFGTGTFGEAFFGQGTRLTVV.

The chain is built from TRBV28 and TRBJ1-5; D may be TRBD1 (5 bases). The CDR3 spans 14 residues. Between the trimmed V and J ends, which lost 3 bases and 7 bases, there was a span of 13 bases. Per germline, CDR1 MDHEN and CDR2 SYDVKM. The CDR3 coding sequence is TGTGCCAGCAGTTTCTTCTCAGGGCGGCAGCCCCAGCATTTT. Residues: CASSFFSGRQPQHF.

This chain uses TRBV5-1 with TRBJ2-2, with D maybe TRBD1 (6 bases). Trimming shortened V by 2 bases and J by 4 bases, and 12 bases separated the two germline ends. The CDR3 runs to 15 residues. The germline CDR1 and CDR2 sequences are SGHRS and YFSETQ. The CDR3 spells CASSLEGETTGELFF. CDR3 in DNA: TGCGCCAGCAGCTTAGAGGGGGAGACCACCGGGGAGCTGTTTTTT.

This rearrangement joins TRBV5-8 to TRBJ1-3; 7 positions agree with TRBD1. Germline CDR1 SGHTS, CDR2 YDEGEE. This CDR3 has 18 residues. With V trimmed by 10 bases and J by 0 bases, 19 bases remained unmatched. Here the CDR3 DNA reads TGTGCCGTTCCGTTTCGGCGGGCAGGGGGAACCTCTGGAAACACCATATATTTT. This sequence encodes CAVPFRRAGGTSGNTIYF.

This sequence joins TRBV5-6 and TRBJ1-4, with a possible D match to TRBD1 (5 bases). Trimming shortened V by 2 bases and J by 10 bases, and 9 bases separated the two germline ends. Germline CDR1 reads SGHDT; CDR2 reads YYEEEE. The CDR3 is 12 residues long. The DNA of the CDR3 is TGTGCCAGCAGCTTCCAGGGACGAAAACTGTTTTTT. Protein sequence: CASSFQGRKLFF.

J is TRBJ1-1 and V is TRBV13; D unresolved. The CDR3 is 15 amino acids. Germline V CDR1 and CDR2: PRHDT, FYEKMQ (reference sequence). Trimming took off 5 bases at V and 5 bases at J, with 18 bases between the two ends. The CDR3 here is CASSPSGKARTEAFF. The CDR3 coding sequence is TGTGCCAGCAGCCCCTCGGGCAAAGCGAGGACTGAAGCTTTCTTT.

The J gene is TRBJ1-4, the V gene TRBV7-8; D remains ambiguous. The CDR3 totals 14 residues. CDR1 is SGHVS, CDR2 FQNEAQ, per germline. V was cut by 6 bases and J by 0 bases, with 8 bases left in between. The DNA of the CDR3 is TGTGCCAGCAGGGAGTCCACAACTAATGAAAAACTGTTTTTT. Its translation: CASRESTTNEKLFF.

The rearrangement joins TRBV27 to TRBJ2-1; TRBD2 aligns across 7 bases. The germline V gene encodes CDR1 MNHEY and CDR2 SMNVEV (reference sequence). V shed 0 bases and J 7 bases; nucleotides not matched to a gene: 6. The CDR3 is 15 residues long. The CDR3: CASSLSGPRGNEQFF. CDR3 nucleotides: TGTGCCAGCAGTTTATCGGGGCCGCGGGGGAATGAGCAGTTCTTC.

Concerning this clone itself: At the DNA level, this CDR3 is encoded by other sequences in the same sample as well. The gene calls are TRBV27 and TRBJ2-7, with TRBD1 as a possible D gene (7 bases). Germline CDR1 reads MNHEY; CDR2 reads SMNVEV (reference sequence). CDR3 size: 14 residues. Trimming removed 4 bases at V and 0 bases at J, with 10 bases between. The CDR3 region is CASSSGGSSYEQYF. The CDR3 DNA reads TGTGCCAGCAGTTCAGGGGGGAGCTCCTACGAGCAGTACTTC.

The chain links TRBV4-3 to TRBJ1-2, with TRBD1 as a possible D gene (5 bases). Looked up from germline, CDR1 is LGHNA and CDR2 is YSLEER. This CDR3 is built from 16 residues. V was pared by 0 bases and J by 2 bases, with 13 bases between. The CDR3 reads CASSQDLGGTNYGYTF. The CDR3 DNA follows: TGCGCCAGCAGCCAAGATCTCGGGGGGACGAACTATGGCTACACCTTC.

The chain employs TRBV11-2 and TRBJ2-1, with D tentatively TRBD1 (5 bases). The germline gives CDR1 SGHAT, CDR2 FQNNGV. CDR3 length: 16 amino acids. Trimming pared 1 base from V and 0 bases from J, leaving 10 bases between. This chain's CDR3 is CASSLGQRSSYNEQFF. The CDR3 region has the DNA TGTGCCAGCAGCTTAGGACAGCGCAGCTCCTACAATGAGCAGTTCTTC.

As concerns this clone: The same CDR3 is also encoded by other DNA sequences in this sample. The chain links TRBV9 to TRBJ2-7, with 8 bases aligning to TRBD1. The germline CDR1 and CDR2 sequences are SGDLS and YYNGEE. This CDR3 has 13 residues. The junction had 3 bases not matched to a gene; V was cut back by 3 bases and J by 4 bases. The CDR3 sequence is CASSAQGGYEQYF. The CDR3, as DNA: TGTGCCAGCAGCGCACAGGGGGGATACGAGCAGTACTTC.

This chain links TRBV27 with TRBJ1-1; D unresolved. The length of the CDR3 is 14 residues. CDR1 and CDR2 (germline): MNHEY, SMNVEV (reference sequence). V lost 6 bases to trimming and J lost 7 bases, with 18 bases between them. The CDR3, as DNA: TGTGCCAGCAGAGACCGGGGAGAAGAAGATGAAGCTTTCTTT. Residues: CASRDRGEEDEAFF.

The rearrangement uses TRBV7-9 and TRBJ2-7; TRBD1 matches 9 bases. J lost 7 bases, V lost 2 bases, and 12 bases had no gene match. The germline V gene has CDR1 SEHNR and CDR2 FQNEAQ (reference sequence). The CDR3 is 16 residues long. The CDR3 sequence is CASSLYSRDRGLEQYF. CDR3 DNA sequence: TGTGCCAGCAGCTTATATTCCCGAGACAGGGGGTTAGAGCAGTACTTC.

CDR3 nucleotide sequence: TGCGCCAGCAGCCAAGTGATCGGATTTAGCTCCTACGAGCAGTACTTC. Its protein product is CASSQVIGFSSYEQYF. The chain joins TRBV4-1 to TRBJ2-7; D uncertain. In germline, CDR1 is MGHRA, CDR2 YSYEKL. The CDR3 is 16 residues long. Trimming removed 1 base from V and 0 bases from J, with 13 bases in between.

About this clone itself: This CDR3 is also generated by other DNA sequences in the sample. The CDR3, as DNA: TGTGCCAGCAGCTTGAGCCCAAGCGGGGAGCTGTTTTTT. This sequence encodes CASSLSPSGELFF. The chain recombines TRBV7-6 with TRBJ2-2; D not resolved. This CDR3 has 13 amino acids. CDR1 and CDR2 (germline): SGHVS, FNYEAQ. Trimming took off 3 bases at V and 7 bases at J, with 9 bases between the two ends.

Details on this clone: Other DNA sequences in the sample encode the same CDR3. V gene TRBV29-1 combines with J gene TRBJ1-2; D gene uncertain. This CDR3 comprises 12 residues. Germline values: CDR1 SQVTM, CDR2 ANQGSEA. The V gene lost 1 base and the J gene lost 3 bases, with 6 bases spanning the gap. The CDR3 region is CSVEGQDYGYTF. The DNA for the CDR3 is TGCAGCGTTGAAGGGCAGGACTATGGCTACACCTTC.

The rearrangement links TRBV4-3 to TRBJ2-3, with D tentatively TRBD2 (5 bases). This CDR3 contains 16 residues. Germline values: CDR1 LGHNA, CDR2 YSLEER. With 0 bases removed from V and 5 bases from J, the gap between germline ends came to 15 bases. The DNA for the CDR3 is TGCGCCAGCAGCCAAGACTTAGAGGGTTTATTAGATACGCAGTATTTT. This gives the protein CASSQDLEGLLDTQYF.

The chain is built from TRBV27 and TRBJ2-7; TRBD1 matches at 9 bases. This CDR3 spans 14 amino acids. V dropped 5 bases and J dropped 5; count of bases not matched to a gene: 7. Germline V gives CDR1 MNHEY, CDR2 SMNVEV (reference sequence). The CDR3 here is CASSHRGRWDEQYF. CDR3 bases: TGTGCCAGCAGTCACAGGGGGCGGTGGGACGAGCAGTACTTC.

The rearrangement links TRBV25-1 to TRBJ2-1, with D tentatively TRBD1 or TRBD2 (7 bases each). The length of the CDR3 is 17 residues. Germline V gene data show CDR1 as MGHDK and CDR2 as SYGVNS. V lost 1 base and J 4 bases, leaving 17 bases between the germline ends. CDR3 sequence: CASSESAGEGAYNEQFF. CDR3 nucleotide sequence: TGTGCCAGCAGTGAATCCGCCGGGGAGGGGGCTTACAATGAGCAGTTCTTC.